This TCR beta chain was obtained from a study of T cells expressing NK-cell markers. Study-level background: All TCR beta repertoires analysed originated from sorted CD3+CD56+NKG2C+, CD3+CD56+NKG2C- and CD3+CD56-NKG2C+ T cells. Overall study findings and caveats: Among several donors, these clonotypes also ranked first in the CD3+CD56-NKG2C+ fraction.

The CDR3 extends over 12 amino acids. CDR1 SQVTM and CDR2 ANQGSEA come from the germline V gene. Following a re-call of the 5' RACE reads, TCRdb has one entry per CDR3 protein and lacks DNA. Here the sample table reports some 460,000 distinct CDR3 sequences. Of note for this clonotype: The antigen remains unidentified.

The gene calls are TRBV29-1 and TRBJ1-1. Specimen: blood T cells: a sorted CD56 or NKG2C T cell subset, CD4+ or CD8+ T cells, or bulk PBMC T cells (not recorded which). This receptor was obtained from a woman aged 45-65 years in good health. The CDR3 sequence: CSVVEGRTEAFF.